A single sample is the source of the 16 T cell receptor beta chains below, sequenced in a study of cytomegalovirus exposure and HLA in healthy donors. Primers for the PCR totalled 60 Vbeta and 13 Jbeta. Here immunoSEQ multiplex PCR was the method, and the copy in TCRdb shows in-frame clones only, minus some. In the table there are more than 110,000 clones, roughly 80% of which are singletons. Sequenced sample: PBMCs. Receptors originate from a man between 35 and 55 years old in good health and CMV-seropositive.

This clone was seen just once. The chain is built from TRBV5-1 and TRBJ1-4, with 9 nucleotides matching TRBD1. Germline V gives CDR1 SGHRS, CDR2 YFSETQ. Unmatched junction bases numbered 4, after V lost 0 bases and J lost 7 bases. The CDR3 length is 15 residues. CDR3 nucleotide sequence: TGCGCCAGCAGCTTGGCGGGGACAGGGAGTGAAAAACTGTTTTTT. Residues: CASSLAGTGSEKLFF.

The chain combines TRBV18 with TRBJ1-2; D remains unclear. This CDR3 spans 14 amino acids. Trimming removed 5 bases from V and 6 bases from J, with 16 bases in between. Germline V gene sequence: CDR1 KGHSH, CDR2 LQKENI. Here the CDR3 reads CASSSGGPRDGYTF. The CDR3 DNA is TGTGCCAGCTCATCGGGAGGGCCCCGCGATGGCTACACCTTC. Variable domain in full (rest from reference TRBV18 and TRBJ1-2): NAGVMQNPRHLVRRRGQEARLRCSPMKGHSHVYWYRQLPEEGLKFMVYLQKENIIDESGMPKERFSAEFPKEGPSILRIQQVVRGDSAAYFCASSSGGPRDGYTFGSGTRLTVV.

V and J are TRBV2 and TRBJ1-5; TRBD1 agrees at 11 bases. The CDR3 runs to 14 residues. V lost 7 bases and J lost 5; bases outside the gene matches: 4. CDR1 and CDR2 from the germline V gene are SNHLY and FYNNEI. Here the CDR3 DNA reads TGTGCCAGCAATGGACAGGGGGCGCATCAGCCCCAGCATTTT. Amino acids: CASNGQGAHQPQHF.

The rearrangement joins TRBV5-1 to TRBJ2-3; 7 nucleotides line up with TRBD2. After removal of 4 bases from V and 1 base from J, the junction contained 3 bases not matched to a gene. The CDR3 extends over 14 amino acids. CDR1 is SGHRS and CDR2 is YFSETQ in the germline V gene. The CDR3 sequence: CASSRTSGTDTQYF. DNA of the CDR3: TGCGCCAGCAGCCGAACTAGCGGCACAGATACGCAGTATTTT.

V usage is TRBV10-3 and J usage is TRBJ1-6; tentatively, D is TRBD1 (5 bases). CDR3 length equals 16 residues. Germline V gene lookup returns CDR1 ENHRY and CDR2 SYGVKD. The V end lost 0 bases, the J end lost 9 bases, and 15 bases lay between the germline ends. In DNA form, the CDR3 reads TGTGCCATCAGTGAGTCTCTGCCAGGGTCAAGTTCACCCCTCCACTTT. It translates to CAISESLPGSSSPLHF.

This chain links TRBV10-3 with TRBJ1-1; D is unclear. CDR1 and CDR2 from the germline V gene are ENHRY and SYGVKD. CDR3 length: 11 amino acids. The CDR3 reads CAAGRNTEAFF. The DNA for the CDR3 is TGTGCTGCGGGGAGGAACACTGAAGCTTTCTTT.

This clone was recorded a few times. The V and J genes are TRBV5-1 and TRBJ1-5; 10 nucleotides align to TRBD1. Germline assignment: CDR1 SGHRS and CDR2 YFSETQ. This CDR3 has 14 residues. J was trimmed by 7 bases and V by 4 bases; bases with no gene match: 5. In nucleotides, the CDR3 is TGCGCCAGCAGCAGCGGACAGGGGGAACAGCCCCAGCATTTT. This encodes CASSSGQGEQPQHF.

The CDR3 DNA is TGTGCCATCAGTGAGTCGACAGCTGCGAACACCGGGGAGCTGTTTTTT. It encodes CAISESTAANTGELFF. The chain employs TRBV10-3 and TRBJ2-2; D perhaps matches TRBD1 (5 bases). Deletions cut 0 bases from V and 0 bases from J, with 8 bases between. CDR3 length: 16 amino acids. CDR1 and CDR2 (germline): ENHRY, SYGVKD.

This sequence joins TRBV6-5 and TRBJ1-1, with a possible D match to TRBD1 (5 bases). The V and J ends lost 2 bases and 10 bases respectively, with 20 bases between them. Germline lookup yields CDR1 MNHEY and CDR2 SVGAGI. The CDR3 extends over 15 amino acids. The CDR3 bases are TGTGCCAGCAGTTACAGAACACAGGTTAAGTCGGGAGCTTTCTTT. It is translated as CASSYRTQVKSGAFF.

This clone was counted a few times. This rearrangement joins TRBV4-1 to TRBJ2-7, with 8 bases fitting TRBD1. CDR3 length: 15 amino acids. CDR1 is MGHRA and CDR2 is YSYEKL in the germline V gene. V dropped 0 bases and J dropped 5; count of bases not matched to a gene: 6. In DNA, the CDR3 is TGCGCCAGCAGCCAAGACAGACAGGGGCCAAACGAGCAGTACTTC. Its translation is CASSQDRQGPNEQYF.

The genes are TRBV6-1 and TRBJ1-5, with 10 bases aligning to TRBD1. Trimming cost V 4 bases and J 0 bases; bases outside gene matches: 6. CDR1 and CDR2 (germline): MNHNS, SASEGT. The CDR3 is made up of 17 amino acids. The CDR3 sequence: CASSGGQGVYSNQPQHF. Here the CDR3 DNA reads TGTGCCAGCAGTGGAGGACAGGGGGTATATAGCAATCAGCCCCAGCATTTT.

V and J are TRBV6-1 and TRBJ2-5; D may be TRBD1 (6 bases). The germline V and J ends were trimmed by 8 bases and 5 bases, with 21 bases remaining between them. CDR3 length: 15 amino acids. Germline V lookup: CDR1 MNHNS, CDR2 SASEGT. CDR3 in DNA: TGTGCCAGCTCTAGAAGGTTGGGGGCAGCGGAGACCCAGTACTTC. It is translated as CASSRRLGAAETQYF.

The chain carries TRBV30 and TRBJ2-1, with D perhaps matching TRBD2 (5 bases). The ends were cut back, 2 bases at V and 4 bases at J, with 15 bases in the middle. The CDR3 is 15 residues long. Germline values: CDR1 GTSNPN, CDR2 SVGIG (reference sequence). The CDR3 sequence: CAWSRGAEVYNEQFF. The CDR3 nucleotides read TGTGCCTGGAGTCGAGGAGCGGAAGTTTACAATGAGCAGTTCTTC.

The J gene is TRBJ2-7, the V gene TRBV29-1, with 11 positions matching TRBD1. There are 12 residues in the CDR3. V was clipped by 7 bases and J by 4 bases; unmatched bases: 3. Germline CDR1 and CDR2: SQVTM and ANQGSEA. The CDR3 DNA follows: TGCAGCGCAGGACAGGGGGCTTACGAGCAGTACTTC. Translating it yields CSAGQGAYEQYF.

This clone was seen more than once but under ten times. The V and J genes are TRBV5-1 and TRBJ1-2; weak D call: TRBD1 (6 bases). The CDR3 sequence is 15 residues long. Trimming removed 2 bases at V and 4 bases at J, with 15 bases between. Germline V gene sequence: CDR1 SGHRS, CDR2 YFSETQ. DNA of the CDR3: TGCGCCAGCAGCTTTCTCCCTGAACAGGGCTATGGCTACACCTTC. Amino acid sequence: CASSFLPEQGYGYTF. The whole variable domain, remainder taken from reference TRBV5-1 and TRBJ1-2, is KAGVTQTPRYLIKTRGQQVTLSCSPISGHRSVSWYQQTPGQGLQFLFEYFSETQRNKGNFPGRFSGRQFSNSRSEMNVSTLELGDSALYLCASSFLPEQGYGYTFGSGTRLTVV.

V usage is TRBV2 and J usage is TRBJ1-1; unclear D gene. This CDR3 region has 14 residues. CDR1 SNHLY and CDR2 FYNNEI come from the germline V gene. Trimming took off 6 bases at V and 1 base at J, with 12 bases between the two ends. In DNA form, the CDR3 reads TGTGCCAGCAGACTAGGGCGACGGAACACTGAAGCTTTCTTT. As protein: CASRLGRRNTEAFF.